This is a list of T cell receptor beta chains from one sample in a study of blood T cell repertoires in COVID-19. Sequencing used immunoSEQ multiplex PCR; TCRdb keeps in-frame clones, though not all of them. Counted here are about 260,000 clones, more than 90% occurring once; the ten biggest clones make up about 2.5%. Sequenced input: peripheral blood. The receptors here all came from a person aged 18-35 years with COVID-19, enrolled during active disease. Each CDR3 is given with its conserved first and last residue. The order of the fields is clone size, D gene, J gene, V gene, CDR3 protein, CDR3 DNA. D genes are given only for firm matches. Clone size, where shown, is once, few, many, or a class for clones that have expanded.

abundance: once
d_gene: -
j_gene: TRBJ2-1
v_gene: TRBV2
CDR3aa: CASNPLEQQFF
CDR3nt: TGTGCCAGCAACCCACTAGAACAGCAGTTCTTC

abundance: -
d_gene: -
j_gene: TRBJ1-4
v_gene: TRBV13
CDR3aa: CASSPQGNHEKLFF
CDR3nt: TGTGCCAGCAGCCCCCAGGGTAATCATGAAAAACTGTTTTTT

abundance: few
d_gene: TRBD2
j_gene: TRBJ2-1
v_gene: TRBV20-1
CDR3aa: CSASGLAGGAYNEQFF
CDR3nt: TGCAGTGCTAGTGGGCTAGCGGGGGGGGCCTACAATGAGCAGTTCTTC

abundance: -
d_gene: -
j_gene: TRBJ2-1
v_gene: TRBV5-1
CDR3aa: CASSLEGWDEQFF
CDR3nt: TGCGCCAGCAGCTTGGAGGGGTGGGATGAGCAGTTCTTC

abundance: -
d_gene: -
j_gene: TRBJ1-4
v_gene: TRBV7-8
CDR3aa: CASSTVLLGGNEKLFF
CDR3nt: TGTGCCAGCAGCACAGTCCTACTGGGGGGTAATGAAAAACTGTTTTTT

abundance: -
d_gene: -
j_gene: TRBJ2-7
v_gene: TRBV15
CDR3aa: CATSKRQVEEQYF
CDR3nt: TGTGCCACCAGCAAACGACAGGTAGAAGAGCAGTACTTC

abundance: -
d_gene: TRBD1
j_gene: TRBJ2-3
v_gene: TRBV28
CDR3aa: CASRVGTGTDTQYF
CDR3nt: TGTGCCAGCCGAGTGGGGACAGGGACTGATACGCAGTATTTT

abundance: -
d_gene: TRBD1
j_gene: TRBJ1-1
v_gene: TRBV28
CDR3aa: CASSLPAGGGPEAFF
CDR3nt: TGTGCCAGCAGTTTACCGGCAGGGGGCGGGCCTGAAGCTTTCTTT

abundance: -
d_gene: TRBD1
j_gene: TRBJ2-7
v_gene: TRBV28
CDR3aa: CASSLRDSYEQYF
CDR3nt: TGTGCCAGCAGTCTCCGGGACAGCTACGAGCAGTACTTC

abundance: -
d_gene: TRBD1
j_gene: TRBJ1-1
v_gene: TRBV7-9
CDR3aa: CASSAGRGQETEAFF
CDR3nt: TGTGCCAGCAGCGCAGGGCGGGGACAGGAAACTGAAGCTTTCTTT

abundance: -
d_gene: -
j_gene: TRBJ2-2
v_gene: TRBV5-1
CDR3aa: CASSLRQDDTGELFF
CDR3nt: TGCGCCAGCAGCTTACGACAGGACGACACCGGGGAGCTGTTTTTT

abundance: -
d_gene: -
j_gene: TRBJ1-1
v_gene: TRBV11-3
CDR3aa: CASSEGGVSMNTEAFF
CDR3nt: TGTGCCAGCAGCGAAGGGGGAGTGTCCATGAACACTGAAGCTTTCTTT

abundance: few
d_gene: TRBD1
j_gene: TRBJ1-1
v_gene: TRBV4-1
CDR3aa: CASSLDRSNTEAFF
CDR3nt: TGCGCCAGCAGCCTGGACAGGTCGAACACTGAAGCTTTCTTT

abundance: few
d_gene: -
j_gene: TRBJ1-2
v_gene: TRBV5-5
CDR3aa: CASSLAGGAYGYTF
CDR3nt: TGTGCCAGCAGCTTGGCCGGAGGGGCCTATGGCTACACCTTC

abundance: -
d_gene: -
j_gene: TRBJ1-1
v_gene: TRBV19
CDR3aa: CASSTESPGSGHRSYWDTEAFF
CDR3nt: TGTGCCAGTAGTACCGAGTCCCCCGGGTCGGGACACCGGTCGTATTGGGACACTGAAGCTTTCTTT

abundance: -
d_gene: -
j_gene: TRBJ2-7
v_gene: TRBV12-3/TRBV12-4
CDR3aa: CASSWGTRYEQYF
CDR3nt: TGTGCCAGCAGTTGGGGGACACGCTACGAGCAGTACTTC

abundance: -
d_gene: TRBD1
j_gene: TRBJ2-7
v_gene: TRBV6-2/TRBV6-3
CDR3aa: CASSFSTGGGFHEQYF
CDR3nt: TGTGCCAGCAGTTTCTCGACAGGGGGCGGTTTCCACGAGCAGTACTTC

abundance: once
d_gene: -
j_gene: TRBJ2-5
v_gene: TRBV4-3
CDR3aa: CASSQVRGETQYF
CDR3nt: TGCGCCAGCAGCCAAGTTCGGGGGGAGACCCAGTACTTC

abundance: -
d_gene: -
j_gene: TRBJ1-3
v_gene: TRBV7-9
CDR3aa: CASSYGQTGNTIYF
CDR3nt: TGTGCCAGCAGCTATGGACAGACTGGAAACACCATATATTTT

abundance: -
d_gene: -
j_gene: TRBJ1-3
v_gene: TRBV7-2
CDR3aa: CASSFPVDSTSGNTIYF
CDR3nt: TGTGCCAGCAGCTTTCCCGTGGACAGCACTTCTGGAAACACCATATATTTT

abundance: -
d_gene: TRBD1
j_gene: TRBJ1-2
v_gene: TRBV9
CDR3aa: CASSDTTGGYGYTF
CDR3nt: TGTGCCAGCAGCGACACGACAGGGGGCTATGGCTACACCTTC

abundance: once
d_gene: -
j_gene: TRBJ2-3
v_gene: TRBV4-1
CDR3aa: CASSHGDTDTQYF
CDR3nt: TGCGCCAGCAGCCACGGTGACACAGATACGCAGTATTTT

abundance: -
d_gene: TRBD2
j_gene: TRBJ2-7
v_gene: TRBV19
CDR3aa: CASSTSGLAGSQYF
CDR3nt: TGTGCCAGTAGTACCTCGGGACTAGCGGGCTCTCAGTACTTC

abundance: -
d_gene: TRBD1
j_gene: TRBJ1-2
v_gene: TRBV5-4
CDR3aa: CASSPGDRLNYGYTF
CDR3nt: TGTGCCAGCAGCCCTGGGGACAGGCTTAACTATGGCTACACCTTC

abundance: -
d_gene: TRBD2
j_gene: TRBJ2-1
v_gene: TRBV10-3
CDR3aa: CAIAPAGANEQFF
CDR3nt: TGTGCCATAGCCCCAGCGGGGGCCAATGAGCAGTTCTTC

abundance: -
d_gene: TRBD2
j_gene: TRBJ2-1
v_gene: TRBV28
CDR3aa: CASSARGSSYNEQFF
CDR3nt: TGTGCCAGCAGTGCCCGCGGGAGCTCCTACAATGAGCAGTTCTTC

abundance: -
d_gene: TRBD2
j_gene: TRBJ2-1
v_gene: TRBV4-1
CDR3aa: CASSQDAGVGNEQFF
CDR3nt: TGCGCCAGCAGCCAAGATGCGGGAGTGGGCAATGAGCAGTTCTTC

abundance: few
d_gene: TRBD1
j_gene: TRBJ1-1
v_gene: TRBV19
CDR3aa: CASTEGAATEAFF
CDR3nt: TGTGCCAGTACCGAGGGGGCTGCCACTGAAGCTTTCTTT

abundance: -
d_gene: -
j_gene: TRBJ2-3
v_gene: TRBV7-9
CDR3aa: CASSFPLDTDTQYF
CDR3nt: TGTGCCAGCAGCTTCCCGCTAGATACAGATACGCAGTATTTT

abundance: -
d_gene: TRBD2
j_gene: TRBJ2-1
v_gene: TRBV5-1
CDR3aa: CASSAPGLAGEMGQFF
CDR3nt: TGCGCCAGCAGCGCGCCGGGACTAGCGGGAGAGATGGGGCAGTTCTTC

abundance: -
d_gene: -
j_gene: TRBJ1-1
v_gene: TRBV27
CDR3aa: CASSYSGVNTEAFF
CDR3nt: TGTGCCAGCAGTTACTCAGGGGTGAACACTGAAGCTTTCTTT

abundance: -
d_gene: -
j_gene: TRBJ1-5
v_gene: TRBV4-1
CDR3aa: CASSQAFTLNQPQHF
CDR3nt: TGCGCCAGCAGCCAGGCCTTCACCCTGAATCAGCCCCAGCATTTT

abundance: once
d_gene: TRBD2
j_gene: TRBJ2-1
v_gene: TRBV29-1
CDR3aa: CSVDGLAAYNEQFF
CDR3nt: TGCAGCGTTGACGGGCTAGCGGCATACAATGAGCAGTTCTTC

abundance: -
d_gene: -
j_gene: TRBJ1-4
v_gene: TRBV18
CDR3aa: CASSPPQYEKLFF
CDR3nt: TGTGCCAGCTCACCACCTCAGTATGAAAAACTGTTTTTT

abundance: -
d_gene: -
j_gene: TRBJ2-3
v_gene: TRBV25-1
CDR3aa: CASSWGRGPSTDTQYF
CDR3nt: TGTGCCAGCAGCTGGGGGCGGGGGCCCAGCACAGATACGCAGTATTTT

abundance: -
d_gene: -
j_gene: TRBJ2-7
v_gene: TRBV3-1/TRBV3-2
CDR3aa: CASSQVRGEQYF
CDR3nt: TGTGCCAGCAGCCAAGTTCGCGGCGAGCAGTACTTC

abundance: -
d_gene: -
j_gene: TRBJ1-2
v_gene: TRBV3-1/TRBV3-2
CDR3aa: CASSAGIGYTF
CDR3nt: TGTGCCAGCAGCGCGGGAATCGGCTACACCTTC

abundance: -
d_gene: -
j_gene: TRBJ2-5
v_gene: TRBV12-3/TRBV12-4
CDR3aa: CASSSERQETQYF
CDR3nt: TGTGCCAGCAGTTCAGAAAGACAAGAGACCCAGTACTTC

abundance: -
d_gene: TRBD2
j_gene: TRBJ2-7
v_gene: TRBV7-8
CDR3aa: CASSPGLAGGESYEQYF
CDR3nt: TGTGCCAGCAGCCCGGGACTAGCGGGAGGCGAATCCTACGAGCAGTACTTC

abundance: -
d_gene: -
j_gene: TRBJ2-7
v_gene: TRBV6-5
CDR3aa: CASSTHRVSYEQYF
CDR3nt: TGTGCCAGCAGCACACACAGGGTTTCCTACGAGCAGTACTTC

abundance: -
d_gene: -
j_gene: TRBJ1-1
v_gene: TRBV5-4
CDR3aa: CASSLTRGGDTEAFF
CDR3nt: TGTGCCAGCAGCTTAACCCGGGGCGGGGACACTGAAGCTTTCTTT

abundance: -
d_gene: -
j_gene: TRBJ2-3
v_gene: TRBV13
CDR3aa: CASSQSPRLAIPDTQYF
CDR3nt: TGTGCCAGCAGCCAGTCGCCGCGCCTAGCGATACCAGATACGCAGTATTTT

abundance: few
d_gene: -
j_gene: TRBJ1-1
v_gene: TRBV5-1
CDR3aa: CASSLVGASDTEAFF
CDR3nt: TGCGCCAGCAGCTTGGTTGGGGCTTCGGACACTGAAGCTTTCTTT

abundance: -
d_gene: TRBD1
j_gene: TRBJ1-1
v_gene: TRBV14
CDR3aa: CASSHPGGTEAFF
CDR3nt: TGTGCCAGCAGCCATCCAGGGGGCACTGAAGCTTTCTTT

abundance: -
d_gene: -
j_gene: TRBJ2-2
v_gene: TRBV3-1/TRBV3-2
CDR3aa: CASSQPDTGELFF
CDR3nt: TGTGCCAGCAGCCAACCGGACACCGGGGAGCTGTTTTTT

abundance: -
d_gene: TRBD2
j_gene: TRBJ2-1
v_gene: TRBV29-1
CDR3aa: CSVTGLALANEQFF
CDR3nt: TGCAGCGTTACGGGACTAGCCCTTGCCAATGAGCAGTTCTTC

abundance: -
d_gene: -
j_gene: TRBJ2-1
v_gene: TRBV6-5
CDR3aa: CASSYLSGEQFF
CDR3nt: TGTGCCAGCAGTTACCTGAGTGGTGAGCAGTTCTTC

abundance: few
d_gene: -
j_gene: TRBJ1-3
v_gene: TRBV7-3
CDR3aa: CASSTLRQRRRYTIYF
CDR3nt: TGTGCCAGCAGCACACTCAGACAGCGACGAAGGTACACCATATATTTT

abundance: -
d_gene: -
j_gene: TRBJ1-1
v_gene: TRBV12-3/TRBV12-4
CDR3aa: CASSFRRDTEAFF
CDR3nt: TGTGCCAGCAGTTTCAGGAGGGACACTGAAGCTTTCTTT

abundance: once
d_gene: -
j_gene: TRBJ2-1
v_gene: TRBV5-1
CDR3aa: CASSLQGFGNNEQFF
CDR3nt: TGCGCCAGCAGCTTACAGGGCTTCGGGAACAATGAGCAGTTCTTC

abundance: -
d_gene: -
j_gene: TRBJ2-7
v_gene: TRBV10-3
CDR3aa: CAISGDSPEQYF
CDR3nt: TGTGCCATCAGTGGAGATTCCCCCGAGCAGTACTTC